This TCR beta chain was recovered during a study of blood T cells in healthy people across ages. This clonotype has more than one count but fewer than ten. Germline values: CDR1 MNHEY, CDR2 SVGAGI. Trimming removed 5 bases from V and 2 bases from J, with 10 bases in between. The CDR3 has 14 residues. Sample-barcoded 5' priming and a J-beta primer mix drove a second PCR of roughly 6 to 12 cycles. TCRdb processed the 5' RACE reads anew with MiXCR; each CDR3 protein has one entry. The sample contains 760,000 or so distinct CDR3 sequences, 25% of which appear only once. These records were also assigned to another study, of T cells of mothers and their children.

This chain links TRBV6-5 with TRBJ1-3; D perhaps matches TRBD1 (5 bases). The source of this sequence is a boy between 5 and 17 years old in good health. The sequencing input was blood. Here the CDR3 DNA reads TGTGCCAGCAGTAGGGGTAACCCTGGAAACACCATATATTTT. It is translated as CASSRGNPGNTIYF.